These 16 T cell receptor beta chains originate from one sample sequenced in a study of blood T cell repertoires in COVID-19. Only in-frame clones appear in the TCRdb table, and some are missing; sequencing was by immunoSEQ multiplex PCR. The sample consists of approximately 490,000 clones, roughly 90% of them appearing once. Specimen: PBMCs or T cells enriched from blood (not recorded which). Receptors were obtained from a woman aged 18-29 years who had recovered from COVID-19.

V is TRBV27 and J is TRBJ1-5; D gene uncertain. Trimming shortened V by 2 bases and J by 0 bases, and 11 bases separated the two germline ends. The CDR3 loop spans 16 amino acids. CDR1 is MNHEY and CDR2 is SMNVEV in the germline V gene (reference sequence). The CDR3 DNA reads as TGTGCCAGCAGTTTACTTGGAGCACCTAGCAATCAGCCCCAGCATTTT. Protein product: CASSLLGAPSNQPQHF.

V usage is TRBV12-3 or TRBV12-4 and J usage is TRBJ1-1, with a weak D call TRBD1 (5 bases). The CDR3 consists of 11 residues. Trimming removed 5 bases at V and 11 bases at J, with 12 bases between. The CDR3 DNA sequence: TGTGCCAGCAGTGGTGTAGGGGTGGCTTTCTTT. Its translation: CASSGVGVAFF.

This clone was detected a few times. The rearrangement joins TRBV19 to TRBJ1-5, with 9 positions matching TRBD1. This CDR3 is built from 13 residues. CDR1 LNHDA and CDR2 SQIVND come from the germline V gene (reference sequence). V dropped 4 bases and J dropped 7; count of bases not matched to a gene: 2. The chain's CDR3 is CASSRDREQPQHF. The CDR3 nucleotides are TGTGCCAGTAGTAGGGACAGGGAGCAGCCCCAGCATTTT. The entire variable domain, with the rest obtained from reference TRBV19 and TRBJ1-5, is as follows: DGGITQSPKYLFRKEGQNVTLSCEQNLNHDAMYWYRQDPGQGLRLIYYSQIVNDFQKGDIAEGYSVSREKKESFPLTVTSAQKNPTAFYLCASSRDREQPQHFGDGTRLSIL.

V gene TRBV7-2 combines with J gene TRBJ1-2, with 7 bases aligning to TRBD1. The CDR3 runs 16 residues. The V gene end was trimmed by 2 bases and the J gene end by 3 bases; junction bases not matched to a gene: 9. Germline V gene data show CDR1 as SGHTA and CDR2 as FQGNSA. The CDR3 nucleotides are TGTGCCAGCAGCTTACTATTTGACGGGACAGACTATGGCTACACCTTC. It encodes CASSLLFDGTDYGYTF.

The chain links TRBV2 to TRBJ1-1; D remains unclear. Germline loops: CDR1 SNHLY, CDR2 FYNNEI. This CDR3 comprises 12 residues. V was clipped by 6 bases and J by 6 bases, with 11 bases between them. CDR3 residues: CASSGMTSEAFF. In DNA, the CDR3 is TGTGCCAGCAGCGGGATGACCTCTGAAGCTTTCTTT.

V gene TRBV27 combines with J gene TRBJ1-1; D gene uncertain. The CDR3 is made up of 14 amino acids. Germline assignment: CDR1 MNHEY and CDR2 SMNVEV (reference sequence). V gave up 1 base and J gave up 1 base, with 7 bases separating them. CDR3 residues: CASSLWAGNTEAFF. The CDR3 DNA reads as TGTGCCAGCAGTTTATGGGCAGGGAACACTGAAGCTTTCTTT.

This clone was seen only once. The J gene is TRBJ1-2, the V gene TRBV6-5, with D hard to call. Trimming took off 8 bases at V and 4 bases at J, with 14 bases between the two ends. Per germline, CDR1 MNHEY and CDR2 SVGAGI. This CDR3 spans 13 amino acids. The chain's CDR3 is CASRPAVGYGYTF. CDR3 DNA sequence: TGTGCCAGCCGCCCGGCGGTAGGCTATGGCTACACCTTC.

The rearrangement links TRBV18 to TRBJ2-7; D might be TRBD1 (6 bases). The germline V and J ends were trimmed by 4 bases and 5 bases, with 15 bases remaining between them. The CDR3 loop spans 14 amino acids. Per the germline V gene, CDR1 is KGHSH and CDR2 is LQKENI. The CDR3 DNA follows: TGTGCCAGCTCACTAGGACAGCGGTCTCACGAGCAGTACTTC. Translated: CASSLGQRSHEQYF.

The chain carries TRBV2 and TRBJ2-1; 8 bases are a match to TRBD1. Trimming took 5 bases from V and 2 from J; bases not matched to a gene: 5. The CDR3 consists of 15 residues. Germline lookup yields CDR1 SNHLY and CDR2 FYNNEI. The CDR3 nucleotides are TGTGCCAGCAGTTCACAGGGGGGACCCTACAATGAGCAGTTCTTC. It codes for CASSSQGGPYNEQFF.

In its sample, this clone was seen a few times. CDR3 region: CASSSSGGETYEQFF. Written as DNA, the CDR3 is TGTGCCAGCAGCTCCAGCGGGGGGGAAACGTATGAGCAGTTCTTC. The chain employs TRBV5-4 and TRBJ2-1; 10 bases agree with TRBD2. The CDR3 runs to 15 residues. Germline CDR1 SGHNT, CDR2 YYREEE (reference sequence). Trimming at V came to 3 bases and at J to 8 bases, leaving 8 bases not matched to a gene.

The chain joins TRBV11-2 to TRBJ2-1; 8 bases align to TRBD2. There are 17 residues in the CDR3. Trimming at V came to 5 bases and at J to 0 bases, leaving 9 bases not matched to a gene. Germline V gene sequence: CDR1 SGHAT, CDR2 FQNNGV. The CDR3 reads CASSRFGGGSSYNEQFF. The DNA of the CDR3 is TGTGCCAGCAGCCGATTCGGCGGGGGGTCCTCCTACAATGAGCAGTTCTTC.

V is TRBV30 and J is TRBJ1-6; 8 bases match TRBD1. CDR3 length: 14 amino acids. The germline V gene has CDR1 GTSNPN and CDR2 SVGIG (reference sequence). The ends lost 6 bases at V and 7 bases at J; junction bases unmatched: 8. CDR3 sequence (DNA): TGTGCCTGCTCGGGGACAGGATCGAATTCACCCCTCCACTTT. It yields the protein CACSGTGSNSPLHF.

The rearrangement joins TRBV5-1 to TRBJ2-2; no definite D call. Germline lookup yields CDR1 SGHRS and CDR2 YFSETQ. CDR3 length: 15 residues. V shed 0 bases and J shed 5 bases, with 11 bases lying between them. The CDR3 protein is CASSLGPSRTGELFF. The CDR3 DNA reads as TGCGCCAGCAGCTTGGGACCCTCGCGGACCGGGGAGCTGTTTTTT.

DNA for the CDR3: TGTGCCAGCAGCTTTAGGACAGGGGGAGTTAACTATGGCTACACCTTC. Translation: CASSFRTGGVNYGYTF. V gene TRBV5-4 combines with J gene TRBJ1-2; TRBD1 agrees at 10 bases. The CDR3 runs 16 residues. V gave up 2 bases and J gave up 1 base; unmatched junction bases: 5. Germline V gives CDR1 SGHNT, CDR2 YYREEE (reference sequence).

V usage is TRBV4-1 and J usage is TRBJ1-6; tentative D call: TRBD1 (6 bases). The germline gives CDR1 MGHRA, CDR2 YSYEKL. Trimming shortened V by 7 bases and J by 10 bases, and 17 bases separated the two germline ends. The CDR3 sequence is 14 residues long. CDR3 sequence: CASTGGAGLSPLHF. The CDR3 DNA is TGCGCCAGCACCGGGGGGGCAGGGCTATCACCCCTCCACTTT.

This clone was counted a few times. The chain is built from TRBV14 and TRBJ1-1, with 8 bases aligning to TRBD1. V shed 0 bases, J shed 7 bases, and the junction held 7 bases outside the gene matches. This CDR3 contains 15 residues. Per the germline V gene, CDR1 is SGHDN and CDR2 is FVKESK. CDR3 DNA: TGTGCCAGCAGCCAAGATTCCAGGGGGCTTCTTGAAGCTTTCTTT. As protein: CASSQDSRGLLEAFF.